Listed here are 8 T cell receptor beta chains from one sample, sequenced in a study of regulatory T cells in long-lasting Graves disease. Libraries of TCR beta came from iRepertoire HTBI primers plus Arm-PCR of CDR3 regions. TCRdb reprocessed the multiplex PCR reads via MiXCR and lists one record per CDR3 protein. The profile shows approximately 460,000 distinct CDR3 sequences, around 15% of them singletons. Time point defined: newly diagnosed GD, antithyroid drugs for less than 3 months. Generation of the TCR library employed RNA extracted from PBMCs. The same sample was also used in a study of T cells in Graves' hyperthyroidism and ophthalmopathy.

The specimen comprised peripheral blood mononuclear cells (PBMCs), sampled at new diagnosis, from a patient treated with antithyroid drugs. The receptors were gathered from a woman aged 30 to 39 with Graves disease.

The chain recombines TRBV5-4 with TRBJ2-5; D might be TRBD2 (6 bases). Trimming shortened V by 4 bases and J by 4 bases, and 20 bases separated the two germline ends. CDR1 and CDR2 from the germline V gene are SGHNT and YYREEE (reference sequence). The CDR3 has 16 residues. The CDR3 reads CASSQYGTPVGETQYF. CDR3 DNA sequence: TGTGCCAGCAGCCAGTACGGGACTCCCGTTGGAGAGACCCAGTACTTC.

This clonotype showed up many times. The genes are TRBV5-1 and TRBJ2-1, with 14 nucleotides matching TRBD2. V gave up 3 bases and J gave up 2 bases; unmatched junction bases: 10. The germline CDR1 and CDR2 sequences are SGHRS and YFSETQ. The CDR3 length is 19 residues. The CDR3: CASSYSGTSGRGPYNEQFF. CDR3 nucleotide sequence: TGCGCCAGCAGCTATAGTGGGACTAGCGGGAGAGGCCCCTACAATGAGCAGTTCTTC.

This clonotype was found many times. V is TRBV5-1 and J is TRBJ2-7, with TRBD2 identical over 9 bases. The CDR3 is 15 residues long. J gave up 5 bases and V 7 bases, and 13 bases lay outside the gene matches. Looked up from germline, CDR1 is SGHRS and CDR2 is YFSETQ. The CDR3 DNA is TGCGCCAGCCAAGGGCGGGAGGGCCCTGAAGACGAGCAGTACTTC. Its translation is CASQGREGPEDEQYF.

This clonotype was seen at least ten times. The J gene is TRBJ2-7, the V gene TRBV7-2; D may be TRBD2 (5 bases). The ends were cut back, 5 bases at V and 8 bases at J, with 13 bases in the middle. The CDR3 loop spans 12 amino acids. Per the germline V gene, CDR1 is SGHTA and CDR2 is FQGNSA. In DNA form, the CDR3 reads TGTGCCAGCAGCCAAACTAGTTCCCAGCAGTACTTC. Translation gives CASSQTSSQQYF.

A few counts support this clonotype. This chain connects TRBV7-9 to TRBJ2-3; D not certain. Per the germline V gene, CDR1 is SEHNR and CDR2 is FQNEAQ (reference sequence). This CDR3 spans 14 amino acids. Between the trimmed V and J ends, which lost 5 bases and 4 bases, there was a span of 13 bases. The CDR3 sequence: CASSLTSPPDTQYF. The CDR3 DNA follows: TGTGCCAGCAGCCTTACCTCACCCCCAGATACGCAGTATTTT.

This clonotype was seen at least ten times. The chain joins TRBV20-1 to TRBJ2-5; TRBD2 aligns across 10 bases. CDR1 is DFQATT, CDR2 SNEGSKA, per germline (reference sequence). CDR3 length equals 14 residues. After removal of 7 bases from V and 1 base from J, the junction contained 6 bases not matched to a gene. CDR3 nucleotides: TGCAGTGGTCAAGCGGGAGGGAGCCAAGAGACCCAGTACTTC. As protein: CSGQAGGSQETQYF.

This clonotype has at least ten counts. V is TRBV6-1 and J is TRBJ2-3, with 10 bases identical to TRBD1. Germline V gives CDR1 MNHNS, CDR2 SASEGT. CDR3 length equals 15 residues. J lost 1 base, V lost 4 bases, and 2 bases had no gene match. CDR3 sequence reads: CASSAGTGGTDTQYF. CDR3 DNA: TGTGCCAGCAGTGCCGGGACAGGGGGCACAGATACGCAGTATTTT.

This clonotype occurred many times. The gene calls are TRBV6-5 and TRBJ2-2; D perhaps matches TRBD2 (6 bases). V was clipped by 0 bases and J by 5 bases, with 22 bases between them. The CDR3 runs 19 residues. Germline V gene data show CDR1 as MNHEY and CDR2 as SVGAGI. The CDR3 sequence: CASSYSRARRTKWTGELFF. The DNA of the CDR3 is TGTGCCAGCAGTTACTCGAGAGCGCGCCGGACTAAGTGGACCGGGGAGCTGTTTTTT.